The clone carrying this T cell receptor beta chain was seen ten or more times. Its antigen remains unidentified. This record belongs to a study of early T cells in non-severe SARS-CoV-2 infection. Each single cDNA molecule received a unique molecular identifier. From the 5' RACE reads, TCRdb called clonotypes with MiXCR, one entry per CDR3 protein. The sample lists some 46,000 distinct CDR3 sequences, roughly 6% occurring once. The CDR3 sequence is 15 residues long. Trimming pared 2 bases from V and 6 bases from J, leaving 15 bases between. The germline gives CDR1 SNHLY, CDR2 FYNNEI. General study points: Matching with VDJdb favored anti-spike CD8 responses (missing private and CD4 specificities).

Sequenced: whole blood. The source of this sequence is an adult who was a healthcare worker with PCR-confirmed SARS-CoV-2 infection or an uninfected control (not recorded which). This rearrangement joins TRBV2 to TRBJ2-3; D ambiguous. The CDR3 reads CASSEKEIGADTQYF. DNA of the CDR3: TGTGCCAGCAGTGAAAAGGAAATCGGTGCGGATACGCAGTATTTT.